This T cell receptor beta chain emerged from a study of control samples from healthy donors and cancer patients. Assay: immunoSEQ multiplex PCR; the TCRdb copy retains only in-frame clones and omits some. The sample has roughly 190,000 clones, around 92% seen once. With 3 bases removed from V and 0 bases from J, the gap between germline ends came to 10 bases. Per germline, CDR1 LNHDA and CDR2 SQIVND (reference sequence). This CDR3 contains 15 residues. Sequencing was done on a sample of blood. This chain joins TRBV19 and TRBJ2-3; weak D call: TRBD2 (6 bases). This clonotype originated in a woman aged 25 to 45 in good health. CDR3: CASSMRGASTDTQYF. CDR3 nucleotide sequence: TGTGCCAGTAGTATGCGGGGCGCTAGCACAGATACGCAGTATTTT. Full variable domain (missing parts from reference TRBV19 and TRBJ2-3): DGGITQSPKYLFRKEGQNVTLSCEQNLNHDAMYWYRQDPGQGLRLIYYSQIVNDFQKGDIAEGYSVSREKKESFPLTVTSAQKNPTAFYLCASSMRGASTDTQYFGPGTRLTVL.